This TCR beta chain was recovered during a study of CD8+CD57+ T cells in acquired aplastic anemia listed by TCRdb under 2018. With regard to the full study: Extracted DNA from sorted CD4+ and CD8+ cells averaged about 3.4 ug, ranging from roughly 0.17 to 27.4 ug. CD8+CD57+ expansion was defined as a frequency above the mean frequency observed in healthy subjects.

Flow cytometry had shown CD8+CD57+ cell expansion in the patients selected for sequencing. Severe acquired aplastic anemia was diagnosed in all patients according to International Study of Aplastic Anemia and Agranulocytosis and Camitta criteria. No therapy had been received by the patients at the time of blood sampling. TCR repertoires of sorted CD4+ and CD8+ blood T cells from severe aplastic anemia patients and healthy subjects were deep-sequenced in the study. Patients were enrolled under clinicaltrials.gov protocols 00001620, 01623167, 00001397, 00071045, 00081523 and 00961064 in the USA. Ficoll-Paque density gradient centrifugation was used to isolate peripheral blood mononuclear cells. Before DNA extraction, CD4+ and CD8+ T cells were sorted by FACS or by magnetic beads. This clonotype came up many times. Its target antigen remains unknown. No base-level quality is on record; no much larger clone is a single base apart.

Summary of the overall study and its limitations: Although roughly 29 CD8+ CDR3 sequences were shared by patients and controls, these sequences appeared highly expressed in patients and within the immunodominant clones of patients. Patients and healthy controls showed no significant difference in CD8+ Simpson's diversity (P=0.060).

TCR beta VDJ combination and CDR3 sequence profiling used genomic DNA as the template. An Illumina HiSeq 2000 was the platform used for TCR repertoire sequencing. In the original analysis: TRBV/TRBJ rearrangement plots, CDR3 size and DJ length profiles, and Simpson's diversity index were used to evaluate the repertoires. The immunodominant clone was defined as the most abundant DNA sequence in deep sequencing data. CDR3 amino acid sequences were screened for sharing across subjects and compared with published repertoires and the VDJdb database. TCRdb cleaned the public reads at Q25 with fastp, built clones with MiXCR and kept in-frame beta chains. Every CDR3 protein is listed once, alongside the most common genes and DNA of its rows. The V and J calls shown here were made by TCRdb, not taken from the authors' results. The sample profile shows some 170,000 distinct CDR3 sequences; 45% to 55% of them were found once. Clones ranked in the top ten supply approximately 1% of the sample.

Source material: sorted CD4+, CD8+, or CD8+CD57+ T cells (not recorded which) from PBMCs. The TCR was taken from a human donor with aplastic anemia.

The nucleotide sequence is TGTGCCAGCTCCAATCGGAGCAATCAGCCCCAGCATTTT. This encodes CASSNRSNQPQHF. The chain links TRBV27 with TRBJ1-5, with the D gene not clear enough to name. From its cysteine to its phenylalanine, the CDR3 spans 13 amino acids. Here the CDR3 DNA is all that survives: 39 bases in frame from base 1. CDR1 is given as MNHEY and CDR2 as SMNVEV, both from the germline V gene (reference sequence). Between the V and J ends, shortened by 8 bases and 1 base respectively, the junction contains 9 bases.